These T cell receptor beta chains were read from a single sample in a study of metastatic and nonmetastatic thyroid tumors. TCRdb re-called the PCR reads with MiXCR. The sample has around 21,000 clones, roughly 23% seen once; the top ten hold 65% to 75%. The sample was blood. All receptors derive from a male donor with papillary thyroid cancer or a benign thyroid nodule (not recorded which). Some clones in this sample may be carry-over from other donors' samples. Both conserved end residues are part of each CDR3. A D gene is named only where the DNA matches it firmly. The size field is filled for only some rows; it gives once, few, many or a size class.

cdr3_nt: TGTGCCAGCAAACAAGGACACCATTCTGGGGCCAACGTCCTGAGTTTC
cdr3_aa: CASKQGHHSGANVLSF
clone_size: .
v_call: TRBV6-2/TRBV6-3
d_call: .
j_call: TRBJ2-6

cdr3_nt: TGTGCCAGCTCGCCTGCAGGGGGAAAGCAGTACTTC
cdr3_aa: CASSPAGGKQYF
clone_size: .
v_call: TRBV6-2/TRBV6-3
d_call: TRBD1
j_call: TRBJ2-7

cdr3_nt: TGTGCCAGCAGCGGGGGAGGCGGGGGCTACAATGAGCAGTTCTTC
cdr3_aa: CASSGGGGGYNEQFF
clone_size: .
v_call: TRBV27
d_call: TRBD2
j_call: TRBJ2-1

cdr3_nt: TGTGCCAGCAGTGACTCGAGTGGAGGGGCTGGTGAGCAGTTCTTC
cdr3_aa: CASSDSSGGAGEQFF
clone_size: many
v_call: TRBV6-4
d_call: .
j_call: TRBJ2-1

cdr3_nt: TGCAGTGCTAGGCTGGCGGGGCGGGACACCGGGGAGCTGTTTTTT
cdr3_aa: CSARLAGRDTGELFF
clone_size: .
v_call: TRBV20-1
d_call: .
j_call: TRBJ2-2

cdr3_nt: TGTGCCAGCAGCCCAAGGACAGGAGGAGCCGTTAGCTACACCTTC
cdr3_aa: CASSPRTGGAVSYTF
clone_size: many
v_call: TRBV11-2
d_call: TRBD1
j_call: TRBJ1-2

cdr3_nt: TGCAGTGCTACAGTGACACTCCGTAGCAATCAGCCCCAGCATTTT
cdr3_aa: CSATVTLRSNQPQHF
clone_size: many
v_call: TRBV20-1
d_call: .
j_call: TRBJ1-5

cdr3_nt: TGTGCCAGTAGTCAGGGAACGTCCGGGGAGCTGTTTTTT
cdr3_aa: CASSQGTSGELFF
clone_size: medium-sized
v_call: TRBV19
d_call: .
j_call: TRBJ2-2

cdr3_nt: TGTGCATCTCGGAGGGTGCGGGGATCATCTGGGGCCAACGTCCTGACTTTC
cdr3_aa: CASRRVRGSSGANVLTF
clone_size: many
v_call: TRBV6-1
d_call: .
j_call: TRBJ2-6

cdr3_nt: TGTGCCAGCAGCTTTGGGACCGGGAACACCGGGGAGCTGTTTTTT
cdr3_aa: CASSFGTGNTGELFF
clone_size: .
v_call: TRBV7-2
d_call: .
j_call: TRBJ2-2

cdr3_nt: TGTGCCAGTAGTATTATGGACAGGGTACACGAGCAGTACTTC
cdr3_aa: CASSIMDRVHEQYF
clone_size: many
v_call: TRBV19
d_call: TRBD1
j_call: TRBJ2-7

cdr3_nt: TGCGCCAGCAGCTTCGTGCCAGGGGGGCAGTCAGTCAGCTATGGCTACACCTTC
cdr3_aa: CASSFVPGGQSVSYGYTF
clone_size: few
v_call: TRBV7-6
d_call: TRBD1
j_call: TRBJ1-2

cdr3_nt: TGTGCCAGCAGCCAAGAGAGGACAGTCTACGAGCAGTACTTC
cdr3_aa: CASSQERTVYEQYF
clone_size: many
v_call: TRBV3-1
d_call: .
j_call: TRBJ2-7

cdr3_nt: TGTGCCAGCAACCCAAGTTGGGGGGAGGCCGGGGAGCTGTTTTTT
cdr3_aa: CASNPSWGEAGELFF
clone_size: many
v_call: TRBV12-3/TRBV12-4
d_call: .
j_call: TRBJ2-2

cdr3_nt: TGTGCCACCAGTGATTCGTTGGAGTTAGCGCAGTATTTT
cdr3_aa: CATSDSLELAQYF
clone_size: .
v_call: TRBV24-1
d_call: .
j_call: TRBJ2-3

cdr3_nt: TGTGCCAGCAGCTTAGCTGGGGTTGGGGCTACAGATACGCAGTATTTT
cdr3_aa: CASSLAGVGATDTQYF
clone_size: .
v_call: TRBV7-2
d_call: .
j_call: TRBJ2-3

cdr3_nt: TGTGCCAGCAGTTTCGACAGGGCGACAGATACGCAGTATTTT
cdr3_aa: CASSFDRATDTQYF
clone_size: many
v_call: TRBV28
d_call: TRBD1
j_call: TRBJ2-3

cdr3_nt: TGTGCCTCTCGGGAAGGGCGTATCAATGAGCAGTTCTTC
cdr3_aa: CASREGRINEQFF
clone_size: many
v_call: TRBV2
d_call: .
j_call: TRBJ2-1

cdr3_nt: TGTGCCAGTAGTGCAACCGGGGGGCCCCAGCATTTT
cdr3_aa: CASSATGGPQHF
clone_size: many
v_call: TRBV19
d_call: .
j_call: TRBJ1-5

cdr3_nt: TGTGCCAGCAGCCGCGACAGGGTTGCAACTAATGAAAAACTGTTTTTT
cdr3_aa: CASSRDRVATNEKLFF
clone_size: many
v_call: TRBV12-3/TRBV12-4
d_call: TRBD1
j_call: TRBJ1-4

cdr3_nt: TGTGCCAGCAGCGACGGATCCTACGAGCAGTACTTC
cdr3_aa: CASSDGSYEQYF
clone_size: .
v_call: TRBV6-1
d_call: .
j_call: TRBJ2-7

cdr3_nt: TGCGCCAGCAGTCTTTCCACCGGGGGCTACGGTGAAGCTTTCTTT
cdr3_aa: CASSLSTGGYGEAFF
clone_size: .
v_call: TRBV4-3
d_call: .
j_call: TRBJ1-1

cdr3_nt: TGTGCCAGCAGTGAAGGCGGGCACGGGGCCAACGTCCTGACTTTC
cdr3_aa: CASSEGGHGANVLTF
clone_size: many
v_call: TRBV6-4
d_call: .
j_call: TRBJ2-6

cdr3_nt: TGTGCCAGTAGTATAGTTCAAACTGGGGCCAACGTCCTGACTTTC
cdr3_aa: CASSIVQTGANVLTF
clone_size: many
v_call: TRBV19
d_call: .
j_call: TRBJ2-6

cdr3_nt: TGCAGTGCTAGAGATCTTGAGGCAGGAGACCTGGGGCAGTTCTTC
cdr3_aa: CSARDLEAGDLGQFF
clone_size: .
v_call: TRBV20-1
d_call: .
j_call: TRBJ2-1

cdr3_nt: TGTGCCAGCAGTTCTCCGGGACTAGCGATCACCGGGGAGCTGTTTTTT
cdr3_aa: CASSSPGLAITGELFF
clone_size: few
v_call: TRBV28
d_call: TRBD2
j_call: TRBJ2-2

cdr3_nt: TGTGCCAGCAGTGTAGTGGGAGAAGGTGGAAATGAGCAGTTCTTC
cdr3_aa: CASSVVGEGGNEQFF
clone_size: many
v_call: TRBV6-4
d_call: .
j_call: TRBJ2-1

cdr3_nt: TGTGCCAGTAGTATCTGGGGACAGGGGGTTAGCAATCAGCCCCAGCATTTT
cdr3_aa: CASSIWGQGVSNQPQHF
clone_size: many
v_call: TRBV19
d_call: TRBD1
j_call: TRBJ1-5

cdr3_nt: TGTGCCAGCAGTTTCGCCGGGGAGGGCTATGGCTACACCTTC
cdr3_aa: CASSFAGEGYGYTF
clone_size: many
v_call: TRBV12-3/TRBV12-4
d_call: .
j_call: TRBJ1-2

cdr3_nt: TGCAGTGCTGTCCAGGGGAGGAATGAAAAACTGTTTTTT
cdr3_aa: CSAVQGRNEKLFF
clone_size: many
v_call: TRBV20-1
d_call: .
j_call: TRBJ1-4

cdr3_nt: TGCGCCAGCAGCTTGGGGGCGTACCAAGAGACCCAGTACTTC
cdr3_aa: CASSLGAYQETQYF
clone_size: many
v_call: TRBV5-1
d_call: .
j_call: TRBJ2-5

cdr3_nt: TGTGCCAGCAGACCCGGGACAGGGTATTCTGAAGCTTTCTTT
cdr3_aa: CASRPGTGYSEAFF
clone_size: many
v_call: TRBV6-1
d_call: TRBD1
j_call: TRBJ1-1

cdr3_nt: TGTGCCAGCAGTTACCCGTCGGGACAGGCCTATGGCTACACCTTC
cdr3_aa: CASSYPSGQAYGYTF
clone_size: few
v_call: TRBV6-5
d_call: TRBD1
j_call: TRBJ1-2

cdr3_nt: TGCAGCGTTGAAAGGGGTAACTATGGCTACACCTTC
cdr3_aa: CSVERGNYGYTF
clone_size: many
v_call: TRBV29-1
d_call: .
j_call: TRBJ1-2

cdr3_nt: TGTGCCAGCAGACACTCGGGGACAGGGTCAGATACGCAGTATTTT
cdr3_aa: CASRHSGTGSDTQYF
clone_size: many
v_call: TRBV25-1
d_call: TRBD1
j_call: TRBJ2-3

cdr3_nt: TGTGCCAGCAGTTTAGTGGCAGCCTACGAGCAGTACTTC
cdr3_aa: CASSLVAAYEQYF
clone_size: many
v_call: TRBV12-3/TRBV12-4
d_call: .
j_call: TRBJ2-7

cdr3_nt: TGTGCCAGCAGCTTGAACACTGAAGCTTTCTTT
cdr3_aa: CASSLNTEAFF
clone_size: few
v_call: TRBV5-4
d_call: .
j_call: TRBJ1-1

cdr3_nt: TGTGCCAGCAGCTTACGGGCCACCGGGGAGCCGTTTTTT
cdr3_aa: CASSLRATGEPFF
clone_size: .
v_call: TRBV11-2
d_call: .
j_call: TRBJ2-2

cdr3_nt: TGTGCCAGCAGCGGAAGCGGCGTGGGGACTGAAGCTTTCTTT
cdr3_aa: CASSGSGVGTEAFF
clone_size: many
v_call: TRBV9
d_call: .
j_call: TRBJ1-1

cdr3_nt: TGTGCCAGCGGAAGACTAGCGGAACAAGAGACCCAGTACTTC
cdr3_aa: CASGRLAEQETQYF
clone_size: many
v_call: TRBV9
d_call: TRBD2
j_call: TRBJ2-5

cdr3_nt: TGTGCCAGCAGCTCCAGGGACGGCTATAGCAATCAGCCCCAGCATTTT
cdr3_aa: CASSSRDGYSNQPQHF
clone_size: .
v_call: TRBV6-1
d_call: .
j_call: TRBJ1-5

cdr3_nt: TGTGCCAGCAGTTTTCAGGGCGACACCGGGGAGCTGTTTTTT
cdr3_aa: CASSFQGDTGELFF
clone_size: few
v_call: TRBV6-9
d_call: .
j_call: TRBJ2-2

cdr3_nt: TGCGCCAGCAGCTCTTTAGCGGTAGGGGCAGATACGCAGTATTTT
cdr3_aa: CASSSLAVGADTQYF
clone_size: many
v_call: TRBV5-1
d_call: .
j_call: TRBJ2-3

cdr3_nt: TGCGTCAGCAGCCAAGAGGTCCAGGGGACCCACACAGATACGCAGTATTTT
cdr3_aa: CVSSQEVQGTHTDTQYF
clone_size: .
v_call: TRBV4-3
d_call: .
j_call: TRBJ2-3

cdr3_nt: TGTGCCAGCACCCTAAGCGTTTCCTACAATGAGCAGTTCTTC
cdr3_aa: CASTLSVSYNEQFF
clone_size: few
v_call: TRBV6-2/TRBV6-3
d_call: .
j_call: TRBJ2-1

cdr3_nt: TGTGCCAGCAGCTCGCCCATCGGGACGCTTTCGATGTTTTTT
cdr3_aa: CASSSPIGTLSMFF
clone_size: .
v_call: TRBV11-2
d_call: .
j_call: TRBJ2-2